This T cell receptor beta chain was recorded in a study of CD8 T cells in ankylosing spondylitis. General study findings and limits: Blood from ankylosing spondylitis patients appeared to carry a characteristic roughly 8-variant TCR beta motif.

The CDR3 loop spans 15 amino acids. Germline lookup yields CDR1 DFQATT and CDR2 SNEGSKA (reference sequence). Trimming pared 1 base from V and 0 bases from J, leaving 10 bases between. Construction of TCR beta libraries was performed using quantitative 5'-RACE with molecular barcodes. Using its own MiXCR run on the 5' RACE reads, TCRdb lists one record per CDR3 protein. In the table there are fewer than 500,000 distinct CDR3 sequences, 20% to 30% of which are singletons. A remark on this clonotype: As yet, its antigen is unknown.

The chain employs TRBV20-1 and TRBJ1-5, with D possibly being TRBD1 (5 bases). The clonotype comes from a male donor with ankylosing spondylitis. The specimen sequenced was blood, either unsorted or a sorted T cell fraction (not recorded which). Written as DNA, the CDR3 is TGCAGTGCTAGAGGTCGACAGACTAGCAATCAGCCCCAGCATTTT. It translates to CSARGRQTSNQPQHF.